Below, 16 T cell receptor beta chains from the same sample are listed, as sequenced in a study of shared clonotypes between healthy human individuals. Repertoires were generated with immunoSEQ multiplex PCR, while TCRdb's copy carries only in-frame clones and drops some. The table has about half a million clones, around four fifths seen once. The sequenced sample consisted of PBMCs. These receptor sequences come from a woman between 35 and 50 years old in good health. Some clones in this sample may be carry-over from other donors' samples.

The chain links TRBV18 to TRBJ2-4; perhaps TRBD2 as D (6 bases). With 3 bases removed from V and 3 bases from J, the gap between germline ends came to 12 bases. Germline CDR1 is KGHSH and CDR2 is LQKENI. The CDR3 extends over 15 amino acids. CDR3 in amino acids: CASSPAGFVKNIQYF. DNA of the CDR3: TGTGCCAGCTCACCGGCGGGGTTTGTCAAAAACATTCAGTACTTC.

The chain couples TRBV6-5 to TRBJ2-7; D might be TRBD1 (6 bases). The V gene lost 8 bases and the J gene lost 2 bases, with 10 bases spanning the gap. The V gene's germline CDR1 is MNHEY and CDR2 SVGAGI. The CDR3 is 12 residues long. CDR3 nucleotide sequence: TGTGCCAGCTACAGGACAGCCTACGAGCAGTACTTC. Translating gives CASYRTAYEQYF.

The rearrangement uses TRBV18 and TRBJ2-1; tentatively, D is TRBD2 (5 bases). This CDR3 is built from 15 residues. Trimming stripped 3 bases from V and 0 bases from J, with 9 bases between. Germline V gene data show CDR1 as KGHSH and CDR2 as LQKENI. CDR3 DNA: TGTGCCAGCTCACCTAGCGCGAGCTCCTACAATGAGCAGTTCTTC. This gives the protein CASSPSASSYNEQFF.

The chain employs TRBV7-8 and TRBJ2-7; either TRBD1 or TRBD2 may fit D (5 bases each). With 1 base removed from V and 4 bases from J, the gap between germline ends came to 14 bases. The CDR3 sequence is 15 residues long. Germline lookup yields CDR1 SGHVS and CDR2 FQNEAQ. The CDR3 DNA reads TGTGCCAGCAGCTTAGAGGGACCTTCCAAGTACGAGCAGTACTTC. Amino acid sequence: CASSLEGPSKYEQYF.

This chain's CDR3 is CASSSSQGSQPQHF. Here the CDR3 DNA reads TGTGCCAGCAGTTCCTCCCAGGGAAGTCAGCCCCAGCATTTT. The chain recombines TRBV6-1 with TRBJ1-5; D is possibly TRBD1 (5 bases). Germline assignment: CDR1 MNHNS and CDR2 SASEGT. The length of the CDR3 is 14 residues. The V and J ends lost 5 bases and 6 bases respectively, with 14 bases between them.

The chain couples TRBV27 to TRBJ2-7; 14 bases are shared with TRBD2. The length of the CDR3 is 16 residues. The germline CDR1 and CDR2 sequences are MNHEY and SMNVEV (reference sequence). V shed 5 bases and J 2 bases; nucleotides not matched to a gene: 5. CDR3 region: CASSARLAGGPYEQYF. Written as DNA, the CDR3 is TGTGCCAGCAGTGCTAGACTAGCGGGAGGGCCCTACGAGCAGTACTTC.

This clone was found a few times. V gene TRBV11-2 combines with J gene TRBJ2-7, with D perhaps assigned TRBD1 or TRBD2 (5 bases each). CDR3 length equals 16 residues. V was clipped by 4 bases and J by 6 bases, with 22 bases between them. CDR1 and CDR2 from the germline V gene are SGHAT and FQNNGV. CDR3 loop: CASSSMGRDPKTEQYF. CDR3 in DNA: TGTGCCAGCAGCTCCATGGGCCGGGACCCCAAAACCGAGCAGTACTTC. Combining the CDR3 with reference TRBV11-2 and TRBJ2-7 gives the whole variable domain EAGVAQSPRYKIIEKRQSVAFWCNPISGHATLYWYQQILGQGPKLLIQFQNNGVVDDSQLPKDRFSAERLKGVDSTLKIQPAKLEDSAVYLCASSSMGRDPKTEQYFGPGTRLTVT.

In DNA form, the CDR3 reads TGTGCCAGCAGCCCGGACAGGGAGAGTTCCTACGAGCAGTACTTC. Protein: CASSPDRESSYEQYF. The chain couples TRBV27 to TRBJ2-7; the match to TRBD1 covers 8 bases. V lost 6 bases to trimming and J lost 1 base; unmatched junction nucleotides: 8. This CDR3 region has 15 residues. Per the germline V gene, CDR1 is MNHEY and CDR2 is SMNVEV (reference sequence).

The chain is built from TRBV7-3 and TRBJ2-1; 7 bases fit TRBD2. The J segment lost 4 bases and the V segment lost 2 bases, leaving 2 bases of the junction unmatched. Per germline, CDR1 SGHTA and CDR2 FQGTGA. There are 14 residues in the CDR3. For the CDR3, the DNA is TGTGCCAGCAGCTTAGCTAGCGGATACAATGAGCAGTTCTTC. Translated: CASSLASGYNEQFF. Looking up the rest from reference TRBV7-3 and TRBJ2-1 gives the full variable domain: GAGVSQTPSNKVTEKGKYVELRCDPISGHTALYWYRQSLGQGPEFLIYFQGTGAADDSGLPNDRFFAVRPEGSVSTLKIQRTERGDSAVYLCASSLASGYNEQFFGPGTRLTVL.

The chain recombines TRBV9 with TRBJ2-1; TRBD2 agrees at 13 bases. This CDR3 contains 18 residues. With V trimmed by 3 bases and J by 6 bases, 12 bases remained unmatched. Per the germline V gene, CDR1 is SGDLS and CDR2 is YYNGEE. CDR3 nucleotide sequence: TGTGCCAGCAGCGCCCGGACTAGCGGGAGTTACTCTGCCAATGAGCAGTTCTTC. Translated, it gives CASSARTSGSYSANEQFF.

The chain has TRBV9 and TRBJ2-5; no definite D call. The CDR3 extends over 16 amino acids. V was cut by 3 bases and J by 0 bases, with 15 bases left in between. Germline V gene lookup returns CDR1 SGDLS and CDR2 YYNGEE. CDR3 bases: TGTGCCAGCAGCGCCATGGGGATGACGTACCAAGAGACCCAGTACTTC. This codes for CASSAMGMTYQETQYF.

J is TRBJ2-5 and V is TRBV15; weak D call: TRBD2 (6 bases). V was pared by 3 bases and J by 5 bases, with 13 bases between. The CDR3 is 14 residues long. Per germline, CDR1 LNHNV and CDR2 YYDKDF (reference sequence). CDR3 nucleotide sequence: TGTGCCACCAGCAGCGGGAGTACGGAGGAGACCCAGTACTTC. Its translation: CATSSGSTEETQYF.

This clone was seen just once. J is TRBJ1-4 and V is TRBV28, with D hard to call. Germline CDR1 reads MDHEN; CDR2 reads SYDVKM. The V and J ends lost 5 bases and 6 bases respectively, with 16 bases between them. This CDR3 has 15 residues. CDR3 coding DNA: TGTGCCAGCAGTCTACATAGGACCCGGGATGAAAAACTGTTTTTT. It translates to CASSLHRTRDEKLFF.

This chain links TRBV19 with TRBJ1-4; 7 nucleotides agree with TRBD1. The CDR3 covers 15 residues. Germline CDR1 reads LNHDA; CDR2 reads SQIVND (reference sequence). Trimming cost V 9 bases and J 4 bases; bases outside gene matches: 11. The CDR3 DNA reads as TGTGCCAGCCAACAGGGGCGAGCGATTAATGAAAAACTGTTTTTT. This codes for CASQQGRAINEKLFF.

In this sample, this clone turned up once. V and J are TRBV2 and TRBJ2-1; TRBD2 agrees at 11 bases. V gave up 7 bases and J gave up 3 bases; unmatched junction bases: 2. The CDR3 runs to 14 residues. CDR1 and CDR2 from the germline V gene are SNHLY and FYNNEI. The CDR3 DNA reads as TGTGCCAGCATCGGGACTAGCGGCTACAATGAGCAGTTCTTC. Translated, it gives CASIGTSGYNEQFF. The full variable domain, with the rest looked up from reference TRBV2 and TRBJ2-1, is EPEVTQTPSHQVTQMGQEVILRCVPISNHLYFYWYRQILGQKVEFLVSFYNNEISEKSEIFDDQFSVERPDGSNFTLKIRSTKLEDSAMYFCASIGTSGYNEQFFGPGTRLTVL.

The chain joins TRBV7-2 to TRBJ2-1, with 8 bases matching TRBD2. V lost 1 base and J lost 13; bases outside the gene matches: 6. The CDR3 sequence is 13 residues long. The germline V gene has CDR1 SGHTA and CDR2 FQGNSA. As DNA, the CDR3 is TGTGCCAGCAGCTTAGAGGCGCTAGCGGGCCAGTTCTTC. Its protein product is CASSLEALAGQFF. The full variable domain, with the rest looked up from reference TRBV7-2 and TRBJ2-1, is GAGVSQSPSNKVTEKGKDVELRCDPISGHTALYWYRQSLGQGLEFLIYFQGNSAPDKSGLPSDRFSAERTGGSVSTLTIQRTQQEDSAVYLCASSLEALAGQFFGPGTRLTVL.